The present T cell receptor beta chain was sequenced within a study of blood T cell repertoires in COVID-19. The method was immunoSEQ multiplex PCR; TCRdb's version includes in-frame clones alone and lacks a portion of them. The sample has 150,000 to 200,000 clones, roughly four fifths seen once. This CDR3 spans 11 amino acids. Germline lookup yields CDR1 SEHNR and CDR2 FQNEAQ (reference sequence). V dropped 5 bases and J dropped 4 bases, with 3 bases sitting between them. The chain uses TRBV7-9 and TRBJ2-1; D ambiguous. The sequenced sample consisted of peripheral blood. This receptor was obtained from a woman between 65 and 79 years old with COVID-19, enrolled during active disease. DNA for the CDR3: TGTGCCAGCAGCGTATACAATGAGCAGTTCTTC. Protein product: CASSVYNEQFF. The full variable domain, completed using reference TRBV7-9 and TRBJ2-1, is DTGVSQNPRHKITKRGQNVTFRCDPISEHNRLYWYRQTLGQGPEFLTYFQNEAQLEKSRLLSDRFSAERPKGSFSTLEIQRTEQGDSAMYLCASSVYNEQFFGPGTRLTVL.